This is a list of T cell receptor beta chains from one sample in a study of blood T cell repertoires in COVID-19. The table came from immunoSEQ multiplex PCR; TCRdb's copy has only in-frame clones and leaves some out. This sample carries about 220,000 clones, about nine tenths of them seen once, and the ten largest clones take just over 2.5%. The source material was PBMCs or T cells enriched from blood (not recorded which). These receptors were obtained from a woman in her 30s who had recovered from COVID-19. The CDR3 runs from the conserved cysteine through the conserved F or W. Fields, in order: clone size, V gene, J gene, D gene, CDR3 DNA, CDR3 protein. The D gene is left open where the match is weak. Clone size, where shown, is once, few, many, or a class for clones that have expanded.

.,TRBV4-2,TRBJ1-5,.,TGTGCCAGCAGCCAGGCACAGGGTATTCAGCCCCAGCATTTT,CASSQAQGIQPQHF
.,TRBV7-3,TRBJ1-1,.,TGTGCCAGCAGCCTCCCCGGGCAGGGAGCTTTCTTT,CASSLPGQGAFF
.,TRBV10-3,TRBJ2-7,TRBD1,TGTGCCATATCGCCGACAGGGCACGAGCAGTACTTC,CAISPTGHEQYF
.,TRBV2,TRBJ1-5,.,TGTGCCAGCAGTGAAGCGCCAGGGAAGCCGCCCCAGCATTTT,CASSEAPGKPPQHF
.,TRBV7-3,TRBJ2-3,.,TGTGCCAGCAGCCAGGGGGCGGGGGAGCTTACAGATACGCAGTATTTT,CASSQGAGELTDTQYF
.,TRBV7-2,TRBJ2-1,TRBD2,TGTGCCAGCAGCTCTAGCGGGGGGGTATACAATGAGCAGTTCTTC,CASSSSGGVYNEQFF
.,TRBV6-5,TRBJ2-7,TRBD2,TGTGCCAGCACGGCGGGGGGAACCTACGAGCAGTACTTC,CASTAGGTYEQYF
.,TRBV4-1,TRBJ2-3,.,TGCGCCAGCAGCCGGATAGCGGAATACACAGATACGCAGTATTTT,CASSRIAEYTDTQYF
medium-sized,TRBV9,TRBJ2-3,TRBD1,TGTGCCAGCAGCGCCGCCTACAGGGGAGATACGCAGTATTTT,CASSAAYRGDTQYF
few,TRBV6-4,TRBJ2-2,.,TGTGCCAGCAGTGCTTCGAACACCGGGGAGCTGTTTTTT,CASSASNTGELFF
.,TRBV12-3/TRBV12-4,TRBJ1-1,.,TGTGCCAGCAGCCCCGGGGGGAACACTGAAGCTTTCTTT,CASSPGGNTEAFF
.,TRBV20-1,TRBJ1-5,.,TGCAGTGCTCGTGCTGCGACAGGACACCCAAAAATCAATCAGCCCCAGCATTTT,CSARAATGHPKINQPQHF
once,TRBV7-9,TRBJ1-5,TRBD1,TGTGCCAGCAGCTTGGGACAGGGCGGCCAGCCCCAGCATTTT,CASSLGQGGQPQHF
once,TRBV10-2,TRBJ2-3,TRBD2,TGCGCCACCAGAGCGGGGGGGCCGAGAGATACGCAGTATTTT,CATRAGGPRDTQYF
.,TRBV9,TRBJ2-7,.,TGTGCCAGCAGCGTAGCTCCCAGCTACGAGCAGTACTTC,CASSVAPSYEQYF
.,TRBV6-5,TRBJ1-6,.,TGTGCCAGCAGTTTTGTCGGTTCACCCCTCCACTTT,CASSFVGSPLHF
.,TRBV13,TRBJ2-7,.,TGTGCCAGCAGCTTAGGGACTGTGAGCTCCTACGAGCAGTACTTC,CASSLGTVSSYEQYF
once,TRBV3-1/TRBV3-2,TRBJ1-5,.,TGTGCCAGCAGCCATCACGGTGGGGAGGGGGGTCAGCCCCAGCATTTT,CASSHHGGEGGQPQHF